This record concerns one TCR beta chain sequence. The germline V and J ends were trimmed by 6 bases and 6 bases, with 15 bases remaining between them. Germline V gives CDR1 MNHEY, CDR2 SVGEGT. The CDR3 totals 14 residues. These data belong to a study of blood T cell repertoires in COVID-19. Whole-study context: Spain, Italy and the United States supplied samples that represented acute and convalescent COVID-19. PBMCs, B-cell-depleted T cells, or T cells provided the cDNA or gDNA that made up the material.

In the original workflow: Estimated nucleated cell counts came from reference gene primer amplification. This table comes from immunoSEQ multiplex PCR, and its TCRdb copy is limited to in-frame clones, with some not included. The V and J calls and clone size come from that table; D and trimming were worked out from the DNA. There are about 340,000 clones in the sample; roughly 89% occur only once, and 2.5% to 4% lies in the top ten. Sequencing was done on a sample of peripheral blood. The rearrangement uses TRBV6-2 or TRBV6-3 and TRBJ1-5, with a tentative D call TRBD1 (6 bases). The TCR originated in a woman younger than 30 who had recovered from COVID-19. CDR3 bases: TGTGCCAGCAGCCTGCCCCAGGGGTCTCAGCCCCAGCATTTT. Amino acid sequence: CASSLPQGSQPQHF.